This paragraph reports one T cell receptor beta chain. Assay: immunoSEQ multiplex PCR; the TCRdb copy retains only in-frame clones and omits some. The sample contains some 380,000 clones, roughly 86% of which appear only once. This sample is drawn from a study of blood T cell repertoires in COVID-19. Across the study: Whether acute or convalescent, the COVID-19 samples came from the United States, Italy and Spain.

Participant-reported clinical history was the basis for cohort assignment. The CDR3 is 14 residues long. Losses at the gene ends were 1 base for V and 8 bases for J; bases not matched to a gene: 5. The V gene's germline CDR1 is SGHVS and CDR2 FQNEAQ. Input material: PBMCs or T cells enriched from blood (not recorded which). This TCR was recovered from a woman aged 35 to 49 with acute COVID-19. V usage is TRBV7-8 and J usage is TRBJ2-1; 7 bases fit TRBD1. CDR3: CASSLGTGRHEQFF. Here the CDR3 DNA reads TGTGCCAGCAGCTTAGGGACAGGTAGGCATGAGCAGTTCTTC.